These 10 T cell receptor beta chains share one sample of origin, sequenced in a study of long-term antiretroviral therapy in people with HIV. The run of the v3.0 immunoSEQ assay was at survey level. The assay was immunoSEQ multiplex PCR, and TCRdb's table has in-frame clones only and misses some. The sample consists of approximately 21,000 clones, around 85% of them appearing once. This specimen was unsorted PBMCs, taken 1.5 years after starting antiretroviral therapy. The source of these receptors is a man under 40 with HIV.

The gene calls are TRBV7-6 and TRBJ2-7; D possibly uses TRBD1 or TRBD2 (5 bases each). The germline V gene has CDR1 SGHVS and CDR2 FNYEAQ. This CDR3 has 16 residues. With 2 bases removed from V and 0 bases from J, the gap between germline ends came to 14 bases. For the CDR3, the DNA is TGTGCCAGCAGCTTAATTCCCGGGGACGACTCCTACGAGCAGTACTTC. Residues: CASSLIPGDDSYEQYF.

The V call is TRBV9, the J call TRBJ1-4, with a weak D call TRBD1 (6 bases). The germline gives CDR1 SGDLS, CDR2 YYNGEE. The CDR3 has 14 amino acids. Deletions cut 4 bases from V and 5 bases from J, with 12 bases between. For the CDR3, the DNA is TGTGCCAGCAGCCCTTGGACAGAGAATGAAAAACTGTTTTTT. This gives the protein CASSPWTENEKLFF.

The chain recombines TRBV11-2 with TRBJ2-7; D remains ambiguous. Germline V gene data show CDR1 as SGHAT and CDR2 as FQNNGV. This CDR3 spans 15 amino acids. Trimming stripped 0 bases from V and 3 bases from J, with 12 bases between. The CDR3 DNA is TGTGCCAGCAGCTTAGATCCCAGGAGCGACTACGAGCAGTACTTC. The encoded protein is CASSLDPRSDYEQYF.

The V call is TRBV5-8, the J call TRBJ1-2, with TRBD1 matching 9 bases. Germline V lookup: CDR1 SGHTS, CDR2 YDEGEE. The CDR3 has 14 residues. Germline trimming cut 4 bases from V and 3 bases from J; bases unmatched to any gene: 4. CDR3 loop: CASSEGTGYYGYTF. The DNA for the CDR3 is TGTGCCAGCAGCGAAGGGACAGGGTACTATGGCTACACCTTC.

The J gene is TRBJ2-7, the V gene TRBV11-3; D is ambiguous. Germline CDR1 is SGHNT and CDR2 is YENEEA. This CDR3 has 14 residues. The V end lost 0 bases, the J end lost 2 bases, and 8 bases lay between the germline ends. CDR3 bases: TGTGCCAGCAGCTTAGAGAGGACGGCCTACGAGCAGTACTTC. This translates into CASSLERTAYEQYF.

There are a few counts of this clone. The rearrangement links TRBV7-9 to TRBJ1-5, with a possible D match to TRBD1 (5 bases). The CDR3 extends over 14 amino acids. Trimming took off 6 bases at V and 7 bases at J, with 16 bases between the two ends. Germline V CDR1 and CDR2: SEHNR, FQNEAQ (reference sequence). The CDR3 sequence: CASSQRDSGQPQHF. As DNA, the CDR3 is TGTGCCAGCAGTCAGCGGGATTCAGGGCAGCCCCAGCATTTT.

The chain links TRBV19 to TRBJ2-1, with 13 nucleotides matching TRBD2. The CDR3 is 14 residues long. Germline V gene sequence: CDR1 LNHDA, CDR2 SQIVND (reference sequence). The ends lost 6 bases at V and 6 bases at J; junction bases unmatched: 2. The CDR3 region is CASRLAGGPNEQFF. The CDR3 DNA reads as TGTGCCAGTAGACTAGCGGGAGGGCCCAATGAGCAGTTCTTC.

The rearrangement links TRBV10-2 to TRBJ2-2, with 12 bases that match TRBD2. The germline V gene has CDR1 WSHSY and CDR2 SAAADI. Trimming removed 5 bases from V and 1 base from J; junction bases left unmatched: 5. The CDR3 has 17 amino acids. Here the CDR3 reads CASSLSLAGGNTGELFF. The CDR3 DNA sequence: TGCGCCAGCAGTCTCTCACTAGCGGGAGGGAACACCGGGGAGCTGTTTTTT.

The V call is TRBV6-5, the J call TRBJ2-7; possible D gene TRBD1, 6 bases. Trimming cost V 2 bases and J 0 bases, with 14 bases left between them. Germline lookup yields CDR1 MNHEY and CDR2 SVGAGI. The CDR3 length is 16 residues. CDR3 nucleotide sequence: TGTGCCAGCAGTTACGGGGGTCAGGGGCTCTCCTACGAGCAGTACTTC. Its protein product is CASSYGGQGLSYEQYF.

CDR3: CASSLRPGGYGYTF. CDR3 DNA: TGTGCCAGCAGCCTACGTCCCGGGGGCTATGGCTACACCTTC. J is TRBJ1-2 and V is TRBV28; the D gene is possibly TRBD1 (5 bases). Germline V lookup: CDR1 MDHEN, CDR2 SYDVKM. The CDR3 covers 14 residues. The V end was cut by 6 bases, the J end by 4 bases, with 15 bases between.